This T cell receptor (beta chain) was recovered during a study of blood T cell repertoires in COVID-19. Germline CDR1 KGHDR, CDR2 SFDVKD. V lost 5 bases to trimming and J lost 7 bases, with 13 bases between them. The CDR3 is 13 amino acids. Original processing notes: Estimated nucleated cell counts came from reference gene primer amplification. Assay: immunoSEQ multiplex PCR; the TCRdb copy retains only in-frame clones and omits some. For V, J and clone size, that table is used; D and trimming come from the DNA. The data contain about 35,000 clones, about nine tenths of them singletons. The chain employs TRBV24-1 and TRBJ2-5, with no clear D. Specimen: peripheral blood. This clonotype was sampled from a man older than 75 with active COVID-19. CDR3 sequence: CATSGWAATTQYF. In DNA, the CDR3 is TGTGCCACCAGTGGATGGGCCGCTACGACCCAGTACTTC.